The 23 T cell receptor beta chains below all came from one sample that was sequenced in a study of vaccination effects on CD4 cells after COVID-19 (dated by TCRdb to the early 2020s). Library preparation used the immunoSEQ multiplex PCR assay. Sourced from immuneACCESS, this table was stored by TCRdb with only in-frame sequences that have V and J called. A share of the clones is absent; for the studies checked, an unresolved V gene accounts for under half, and the remainder has no known explanation. The sample table lists tens of thousands of clones, about four fifths of them with a count of one. Approximately 40% of the sample is held by the ten biggest clonotypes. The antigens for these receptors are not known. In the ViraFEST assay, PBMC were stimulated with viral peptide pools, and TCR sequencing was then used to find antigen-specific CD4+ T cell clonotypes based on their expansion. After around 10 days of culture, CD4+ T cells were isolated with the EasySep CD4+ T cell isolation kit. PCR-confirmed SARS-CoV-2 infection had occurred in convalescent patients between March and December 2020, before the Alpha, Beta and Delta variants emerged in the United States.

The sequencing used CD4+ T cells from PBMCs cultured with a peptide pool, collected before COVID-19 vaccination. The receptor source for this set is a human donor who had a prior SARS-CoV-2 infection.

J is TRBJ2-7 and V is TRBV6-5; D gene uncertain. CDR3 size: 15 residues. Germline loops: CDR1 MNHEY, CDR2 SVGAGI. Trimming shortened V by 2 bases and J by 1 base, and 12 bases separated the two germline ends. The CDR3 DNA sequence: TGTGCCAGCAGTTACCGACACTTAAAGTCCTACGAGCAGTACTTC. As protein: CASSYRHLKSYEQYF.

The table lists this clone with a count of one. This chain connects TRBV10-3 to TRBJ2-1; D perhaps matches TRBD2 (5 bases). V lost 0 bases to trimming and J lost 12 bases, with 12 bases between them. The CDR3 contains 13 residues. The germline gives CDR1 ENHRY, CDR2 SYGVKD. The DNA for the CDR3 is TGTGCCATCAGTGAGTCGACTCGAGGAGGGCAGTTCTTC. Encoded protein: CAISESTRGGQFF.

V and J are TRBV4-2 and TRBJ1-6, with D possibly TRBD1 on 5 matching bases. Germline CDR1 and CDR2: LGHNA and YNFKEQ. CDR3 size: 16 residues. Trimming shortened V by 0 bases and J by 5 bases, and 11 bases separated the two germline ends. The CDR3 protein is CASSQEEGLNNSPLHF. CDR3 sequence (DNA): TGTGCCAGCAGCCAAGAAGAGGGGTTAAATAATTCACCCCTCCACTTT.

The chain has TRBV6-5 and TRBJ1-5; D is possibly TRBD1 (5 bases). CDR1 is MNHEY, CDR2 SVGAGI, per germline. Trimming removed 0 bases at V and 4 bases at J, with 10 bases between. The CDR3 covers 15 residues. CDR3 sequence (DNA): TGTGCCAGCAGTTACTCAAGGGGACCAAATCAGCCCCAGCATTTT. It specifies CASSYSRGPNQPQHF.

This clone was seen a single time. The chain employs TRBV5-1 and TRBJ2-3; D is possibly TRBD1 or TRBD2 (5 bases each). The CDR3 runs to 16 residues. With 0 bases removed from V and 0 bases from J, the gap between germline ends came to 11 bases. Germline V gene lookup returns CDR1 SGHRS and CDR2 YFSETQ. CDR3 in amino acids: CASSLGGTRSTDTQYF. The CDR3, as DNA: TGCGCCAGCAGCTTGGGGGGGACGAGAAGCACAGATACGCAGTATTTT.

V is TRBV21-1 and J is TRBJ2-1; TRBD2 is the table's D call and was not checked against the DNA. TRBV21-1 is reported as a pseudogene. The CDR3 extends over 16 amino acids. In nucleotides, the CDR3 is TGTGCCAGCAGCAACTCTGGGACTAGGGAGTACAATGAGCAGTTCTTC. Amino acids: CASSNSGTREYNEQFF.

This sequence joins TRBV4-1 and TRBJ2-2; either TRBD1 or TRBD2 may supply D (5 bases each). There are 15 residues in the CDR3. Between the trimmed V and J ends, which lost 5 bases and 9 bases, there was a span of 19 bases. CDR1 and CDR2 (germline): MGHRA, YSYEKL. For the CDR3, the DNA is TGCGCCAGCAGCGACCGGGACGACTCTCTTAGGGAGCTGTTTTTT. As protein: CASSDRDDSLRELFF.

The table lists this clone with a few counts. This chain uses TRBV11-2 with TRBJ1-1; no clear D gene. Looked up from germline, CDR1 is SGHAT and CDR2 is FQNNGV. The CDR3 is 15 residues long. V lost 1 base and J lost 0, with 9 bases in between. The CDR3 is CASSLGVHLNTEAFF. The CDR3 DNA reads as TGTGCCAGCAGCTTAGGGGTGCATCTGAACACTGAAGCTTTCTTT.

The genes are TRBV5-6 and TRBJ1-1, with D hard to call. The CDR3 contains 13 residues. The germline V and J ends were trimmed by 3 bases and 4 bases, with 10 bases remaining between them. Germline assignment: CDR1 SGHDT and CDR2 YYEEEE. CDR3 amino acids: CASSSTIGTEAFF. The CDR3 region has the DNA TGTGCCAGCAGCTCCACAATCGGCACTGAAGCTTTCTTT.

The chain employs TRBV4-3 and TRBJ1-1; 7 nucleotides match TRBD1. The CDR3 is made up of 16 amino acids. The V gene's germline CDR1 is LGHNA and CDR2 YSLEER. V was clipped by 0 bases and J by 5 bases; unmatched bases: 9. CDR3 nucleotide sequence: TGCGCCAGCAGCCAAGATCTTCCCAGGGGGGTTACTGAAGCTTTCTTT. This encodes CASSQDLPRGVTEAFF.

V and J are TRBV13 and TRBJ2-5; 8 nucleotides line up with TRBD1. Germline V gene data show CDR1 as PRHDT and CDR2 as FYEKMQ (reference sequence). CDR3 size: 14 residues. V was pared by 5 bases and J by 5 bases, with 7 bases of the junction left unmatched. CDR3 DNA: TGTGCCAGCAGCCCAAGGACAGGGAGGGAGACCCAGTACTTC. As protein: CASSPRTGRETQYF.

This sequence joins TRBV20-1 and TRBJ2-1; the D is unclear. The CDR3 length is 16 residues. In germline, CDR1 is DFQATT, CDR2 SNEGSKA (reference sequence). V gave up 3 bases and J gave up 2 bases, with 17 bases separating them. Here the CDR3 reads CSASRPSGAPYNEQFF. For the CDR3, the DNA is TGCAGTGCTAGTCGCCCCTCAGGTGCCCCCTACAATGAGCAGTTCTTC.

This rearrangement joins TRBV9 to TRBJ1-2; tentative D call: TRBD1 (5 bases). The CDR3 extends over 13 amino acids. V gave up 0 bases and J gave up 7 bases, with 10 bases separating them. The germline CDR1 and CDR2 sequences are SGDLS and YYNGEE. CDR3 DNA: TGTGCCAGCAGCGTAGACTGGGACCGTGGCTACACCTTC. It codes for CASSVDWDRGYTF.

This clone occurred a few times. The genes are TRBV6-6 and TRBJ2-7; 8 bases fit TRBD2. The CDR3 covers 14 residues. Trimming removed 6 bases from V and 2 bases from J; junction bases left unmatched: 6. Per germline, CDR1 MNHNY and CDR2 SVGAGI (reference sequence). CDR3 in amino acids: CASREGLAAYEQYF. The CDR3 DNA reads as TGTGCCAGCAGAGAAGGACTAGCCGCCTACGAGCAGTACTTC.

J is TRBJ1-2 and V is TRBV5-1; 7 bases fit TRBD1. The V gene's germline CDR1 is SGHRS and CDR2 YFSETQ. The CDR3 runs to 15 residues. The V segment lost 3 bases and the J segment 3 bases; nucleotides outside the gene matches: 8. The CDR3 here is CASSSGQLRDYGYTF. In DNA form, the CDR3 reads TGCGCCAGCAGCTCGGGACAGCTAAGGGACTATGGCTACACCTTC.

This chain uses TRBV7-3 with TRBJ1-1, with TRBD1 as a possible D gene (5 bases). Deletions cut 4 bases from V and 0 bases from J, with 12 bases between. The CDR3 consists of 15 residues. CDR1 and CDR2 (germline): SGHTA, FQGTGA. CDR3: CASSSFGGVNTEAFF. The CDR3 region has the DNA TGTGCCAGCAGCTCCTTTGGGGGGGTGAACACTGAAGCTTTCTTT.

This clone turned up a few times. J is TRBJ2-1 and V is TRBV29-1; TRBD1 or TRBD2 may be the D gene (6 bases each). Germline values: CDR1 SQVTM, CDR2 ANQGSEA. With 7 bases removed from V and 2 bases from J, the gap between germline ends came to 21 bases. The CDR3 contains 16 residues. The CDR3 nucleotides are TGCAGCGGGGGGGCAGGGTGGGGAATGACCTACAATGAGCAGTTCTTC. This gives the protein CSGGAGWGMTYNEQFF.

CDR3 sequence (DNA): TGTGCCAGCAGCTTAGCAGCGGGGGGTTCAGAGACCCAGTACTTC. Translation: CASSLAAGGSETQYF. This chain joins TRBV7-2 and TRBJ2-5, with 9 bases identical to TRBD2. CDR1 is SGHTA, CDR2 FQGNSA, per germline. V shed 0 bases, J shed 4 bases, and the junction held 3 bases outside the gene matches. This CDR3 spans 15 amino acids.

This chain links TRBV7-2 with TRBJ2-3, with D unclear. This CDR3 has 12 amino acids. V was cut by 7 bases and J by 4 bases, with 9 bases left in between. The germline CDR1 and CDR2 sequences are SGHTA and FQGNSA. CDR3: CASNLNADTQYF. CDR3 coding DNA: TGTGCCAGCAATTTAAACGCAGATACGCAGTATTTT.

The rearrangement joins TRBV7-6 to TRBJ1-6; 8 bases map to TRBD1. V dropped 0 bases and J dropped 3; count of bases not matched to a gene: 1. Per the germline V gene, CDR1 is SGHVS and CDR2 is FNYEAQ. CDR3 size: 16 residues. CDR3 loop: CASSLARGLYNSPLHF. CDR3 DNA: TGTGCCAGCAGCTTAGCCAGGGGGCTCTATAATTCACCCCTCCACTTT.

The chain employs TRBV11-3 and TRBJ2-7, with TRBD1 matching over 8 bases. This CDR3 region has 14 residues. J was trimmed by 3 bases and V by 3 bases; bases with no gene match: 4. Germline CDR1 SGHNT, CDR2 YENEEA. CDR3 in DNA: TGTGCCAGCAGCTTGACAGGGGAGGACTACGAGCAGTACTTC. Its protein product is CASSLTGEDYEQYF.

The chain is built from TRBV18 and TRBJ2-3, with 9 bases fitting TRBD2. This CDR3 comprises 14 residues. Germline V gene sequence: CDR1 KGHSH, CDR2 LQKENI. After removal of 4 bases from V and 4 bases from J, the junction contained 3 bases not matched to a gene. The CDR3 region is CASSHSGSSDTQYF. CDR3 sequence (DNA): TGTGCCAGCTCACATAGCGGGAGTTCAGATACGCAGTATTTT.

The chain recombines TRBV5-1 with TRBJ2-2; 11 bases are shared with TRBD2. This CDR3 is 19 amino acids long. Germline lookup yields CDR1 SGHRS and CDR2 YFSETQ. Germline trimming cut 4 bases from V and 0 bases from J; bases unmatched to any gene: 11. The CDR3 nucleotides read TGCGCCAGCAGCACGGCCCATAGCGGGGGGGCGGCGAACACCGGGGAGCTGTTTTTT. It yields the protein CASSTAHSGGAANTGELFF.